The 30 T cell receptor gamma chains below were found in one sample sequenced in a study of Vδ1+ human thymocytes. Overall study results and limits: Thymic TRG and TRD repertoires appeared highly polyclonal, with Gaussian CDR3 length distributions.

Extracted RNA was reverse transcribed into cDNA. The CDR3 regions were amplified by multiplex PCR from V-gene primers to a constant-region primer. TCRdb re-analyzed the multiplex PCR reads via CATT. The sample has tens of thousands of gamma-chain clones, 20% to 25% seen once; the top ten hold 1.5% to 2%. No cognate antigen is known for these TCRs. The specimen sequenced was Vdelta1+ gamma-delta thymocytes from the thymus. Described subset: FACS-sorted CD3+ TCRalphabeta- TCRVdelta1+ TCRVdelta2- thymocytes. All receptors come from a boy younger than two who had congenital heart surgery.

V and J are TRGV3 and TRGJ1 or TRGJ2. CDR3 length equals 15 residues. V lost 1 base and J lost 4; bases outside the gene matches: 10. The germline V gene encodes CDR1 VTNTFY and CDR2 YDVSTARD (reference sequence). Written as DNA, the CDR3 is TGTGCCACCTGGGACAGACCCGGCGGCTATTATAAGAAACTCTTT. It translates to CATWDRPGGYYKKLF.

This clone rates as medium-sized. Different DNA sequences within this sample yield the same CDR3. The chain is built from TRGV9 and TRGJ1 or TRGJ2. There are 13 residues in the CDR3. Trimming removed 0 bases from V and 4 bases from J; junction bases left unmatched: 3. CDR1 is GITISATS, CDR2 ISYDGTV, per germline (reference sequence). The CDR3 DNA reads TGTGCCTTGTGGGAGGTGGACTATTATAAGAAACTCTTT. Translated: CALWEVDYYKKLF.

This clone came up a few times. The chain couples TRGV5 to TRGJ1 or TRGJ2. The CDR3 is 13 amino acids. CDR1 VINAFY and CDR2 YDVSNSKD come from the germline V gene. V was pared by 0 bases and J by 9 bases, with 8 bases of the junction left unmatched. CDR3 sequence: CATWDRPSGKKLF. Written as DNA, the CDR3 is TGTGCCACCTGGGACAGGCCTAGTGGTAAGAAACTCTTT.

The gene calls are TRGV3 and TRGJ1 or TRGJ2. Looked up from germline, CDR1 is VTNTFY and CDR2 is YDVSTARD (reference sequence). V shed 6 bases and J 5 bases; nucleotides not matched to a gene: 7. This CDR3 has 12 residues. The CDR3 coding sequence is TGTGCCACCTGGTTGATGGATTATAAGAAACTCTTT. Encoded protein: CATWLMDYKKLF.

As to this clone: This sequence may be a read error, since a much larger clone differs from it by one base. At the DNA level, this CDR3 is encoded by other sequences in the same sample as well. J is TRGJ1 or TRGJ2 and V is TRGV3. The CDR3 loop spans 14 amino acids. V was clipped by 0 bases and J by 4 bases; unmatched bases: 6. Germline lookup yields CDR1 VTNTFY and CDR2 YDVSTARD (reference sequence). The CDR3 sequence is CATWDRPGYYKKLF. CDR3 DNA sequence: TGTGCCACCTGGGACAGGCCGGGATATTATAAGAAACTCTTT.

This clone has more than one count but fewer than ten. It may be a read error: a sequence one base away is much more abundant. The rearrangement links TRGV9 to TRGJ1 or TRGJ2. This CDR3 has 13 amino acids. The ends lost 5 bases at V and 0 bases at J; junction bases unmatched: 4. Germline CDR1 and CDR2: GITISATS and ISYDGTV (reference sequence). The CDR3 loop is CALWVLNYYKKLF. The DNA of the CDR3 is TGTGCCTTGTGGGTGTTGAATTATTATAAGAAACTCTTT.

The rearrangement uses TRGV4 and TRGJP2. The CDR3 runs to 12 residues. Germline V gene data show CDR1 as EGSTGY and CDR2 as YDSYTSSV. J was trimmed by 8 bases and V by 4 bases; bases with no gene match: 4. The CDR3 is CATWDLDWIKTF. Written as DNA, the CDR3 is TGTGCCACCTGGGACCTCGATTGGATCAAGACGTTT.

For this clone: A much more abundant neighbour one base away suggests this may be a read error. The sample carries other DNA sequences with the same CDR3. V is TRGV4 and J is TRGJ1 or TRGJ2. Germline CDR1 is EGSTGY and CDR2 is YDSYTSSV. Unmatched junction bases numbered 2, after V lost 0 bases and J lost 3 bases. The CDR3 runs to 13 residues. CDR3 sequence (DNA): TGTGCCACCTGGGATGGGTCTTATTATAAGAAACTCTTT. Translating it yields CATWDGSYYKKLF.

In its sample, this clone was seen a few times. The chain couples TRGV8 to TRGJP1. The CDR3 runs to 14 residues. With V trimmed by 6 bases and J by 0 bases, 4 bases remained unmatched. Per the germline V gene, CDR1 is VENAVY and CDR2 is YDSYNSRV. CDR3 amino acids: CATWIHTTGWFKIF. Here the CDR3 DNA reads TGTGCCACCTGGATACATACCACTGGTTGGTTCAAGATATTT.

The chain is built from TRGV5 and TRGJP1. The ends lost 0 bases at V and 2 bases at J; junction bases unmatched: 6. This CDR3 has 16 amino acids. Germline V lookup: CDR1 VINAFY, CDR2 YDVSNSKD. The chain's CDR3 is CATWDRVKTTGWFKIF. DNA of the CDR3: TGTGCCACCTGGGACAGGGTTAAGACCACTGGTTGGTTCAAGATATTT.

This clone was detected a few times. The V gene is TRGV5, the J gene TRGJP1. Per the germline V gene, CDR1 is VINAFY and CDR2 is YDVSNSKD. The CDR3 consists of 12 residues. V was clipped by 1 base and J by 13 bases; unmatched bases: 6. The DNA for the CDR3 is TGTGCCACCTGGGACAGACTCTCGTTCAAGATATTT. Amino acids: CATWDRLSFKIF.

Concerning this clone: A single base separates this from a much larger clone, so it may be a read error. Other nucleotide sequences from this sample produce the same CDR3. This rearrangement joins TRGV4 to TRGJ1 or TRGJ2. J lost 1 base, V lost 1 base, and 4 bases had no gene match. Germline V gene lookup returns CDR1 EGSTGY and CDR2 YDSYTSSV. The CDR3 extends over 14 amino acids. CDR3 region: CATWDGLNYYKKLF. The DNA for the CDR3 is TGTGCCACCTGGGATGGCCTAAATTATTATAAGAAACTCTTT.

This chain links TRGV5 with TRGJ1 or TRGJ2. The CDR3 has 12 residues. V trimming: 4 bases; J trimming: 8 bases; junction bases outside the gene matches: 8. Germline lookup yields CDR1 VINAFY and CDR2 YDVSNSKD. The CDR3 sequence: CATWDPQDKKLF. DNA for the CDR3: TGTGCCACCTGGGATCCCCAAGATAAGAAACTCTTT.

The chain uses TRGV8 and TRGJP1. CDR3 length equals 15 residues. Germline lookup yields CDR1 VENAVY and CDR2 YDSYNSRV. V shed 1 base, J shed 2 bases, and the junction held 4 bases outside the gene matches. For the CDR3, the DNA is TGTGCCACCTGGGATAGAGAAACCACTGGTTGGTTCAAGATATTT. Protein product: CATWDRETTGWFKIF.

This clone appeared once. V usage is TRGV9 and J usage is TRGJP1. CDR1 GITISATS and CDR2 ISYDGTV come from the germline V gene (reference sequence). The J segment lost 3 bases and the V segment lost 3 bases, leaving 10 bases of the junction unmatched. CDR3 size: 16 residues. In DNA form, the CDR3 reads TGTGCCTTGTGGGAGAATTCCCCATCCACTGGTTGGTTCAAGATATTT. It is translated as CALWENSPSTGWFKIF.

This clone was seen a few times. The V call is TRGV9, the J call TRGJ1 or TRGJ2. This CDR3 is 12 amino acids long. Germline values: CDR1 GITISATS, CDR2 ISYDGTV (reference sequence). J was trimmed by 8 bases and V by 3 bases; bases with no gene match: 7. CDR3: CALWETQDKKLF. CDR3 bases: TGTGCCTTGTGGGAGACCCAAGATAAGAAACTCTTT.

The chain uses TRGV9 and TRGJ1 or TRGJ2. V trimming: 3 bases; J trimming: 6 bases; junction bases outside the gene matches: 14. CDR1 is GITISATS and CDR2 is ISYDGTV in the germline V gene (reference sequence). The CDR3 is 15 amino acids. The chain's CDR3 is CALWEPGSKRYKKLF. The CDR3 DNA follows: TGTGCCTTGTGGGAGCCGGGGAGCAAGCGTTATAAGAAACTCTTT.

This clone was observed a single time. It may be a read error: a sequence one base away is much more abundant. Other DNA sequences within the sample encode an identical CDR3. The chain recombines TRGV9 with TRGJP. CDR3 length equals 16 residues. CDR1 is GITISATS, CDR2 ISYDGTV, per germline (reference sequence). V was clipped by 0 bases and J by 8 bases; unmatched bases: 4. CDR3 in amino acids: CALWEVRKLGKKIKVF. Written as DNA, the CDR3 is TGTGCCTTGTGGGAGGTGCGGAAGTTGGGCAAAAAAATCAAGGTATTT.

V is TRGV3 and J is TRGJ1 or TRGJ2. The CDR3 covers 16 residues. V dropped 4 bases and J dropped 3; count of bases not matched to a gene: 15. CDR1 is VTNTFY and CDR2 is YDVSTARD in the germline V gene (reference sequence). CDR3: CATWEEKERIYYKKLF. CDR3 DNA sequence: TGTGCCACCTGGGAGGAAAAGGAAAGGATTTATTATAAGAAACTCTTT.

This clone showed up just a few times. V usage is TRGV9 and J usage is TRGJ1 or TRGJ2. The CDR3 contains 13 residues. V shed 0 bases and J 8 bases; nucleotides not matched to a gene: 7. The germline gives CDR1 GITISATS, CDR2 ISYDGTV (reference sequence). The CDR3 sequence: CALWEVRGDKKLF. For the CDR3, the DNA is TGTGCCTTGTGGGAGGTGCGCGGTGATAAGAAACTCTTT.

The chain combines TRGV4 with TRGJ1 or TRGJ2. The germline CDR1 and CDR2 sequences are EGSTGY and YDSYTSSV. V was clipped by 2 bases and J by 10 bases; unmatched bases: 5. The CDR3 sequence is 11 residues long. The CDR3 bases are TGTGCCACCTGGGATGCGCTCAAGAAACTCTTT. This sequence encodes CATWDALKKLF.

There are a few counts of this clone. This chain uses TRGV4 with TRGJ1 or TRGJ2. V lost 2 bases and J lost 3; bases outside the gene matches: 4. This CDR3 comprises 13 residues. The germline CDR1 and CDR2 sequences are EGSTGY and YDSYTSSV. The CDR3 sequence is CATWDDPYYKKLF. The CDR3 DNA sequence: TGTGCCACCTGGGATGACCCTTATTATAAGAAACTCTTT.

This clone rates as medium-sized. The chain carries TRGV9 and TRGJ1 or TRGJ2. CDR3 length: 12 residues. The germline CDR1 and CDR2 sequences are GITISATS and ISYDGTV (reference sequence). The trim removed 3 bases at V and 5 bases at J, leaving 4 bases unmatched. CDR3 amino acids: CALWETNYKKLF. The CDR3 DNA is TGTGCCTTGTGGGAGACGAATTATAAGAAACTCTTT.

Only a few counts were recorded for this clone. The V call is TRGV4, the J call TRGJ1 or TRGJ2. This CDR3 spans 15 amino acids. Germline V CDR1 and CDR2: EGSTGY, YDSYTSSV. Germline trimming cut 3 bases from V and 10 bases from J; bases unmatched to any gene: 18. CDR3 sequence: CATWDKPSVMTKKLF. As DNA, the CDR3 is TGTGCCACCTGGGATAAGCCCTCTGTCATGACCAAGAAACTCTTT.

V gene TRGV4 combines with J gene TRGJ1 or TRGJ2. The CDR3 is made up of 14 amino acids. Germline lookup yields CDR1 EGSTGY and CDR2 YDSYTSSV. The ends lost 0 bases at V and 5 bases at J; junction bases unmatched: 7. CDR3 nucleotide sequence: TGTGCCACCTGGGATGGGCATTATCATTATAAGAAACTCTTT. It yields the protein CATWDGHYHYKKLF.

This clone has a handful of counts. The same CDR3 can be traced to other DNA sequences in this sample. V usage is TRGV4 and J usage is TRGJ1 or TRGJ2. This CDR3 has 15 residues. V trimming: 0 bases; J trimming: 0 bases; junction bases outside the gene matches: 5. CDR1 is EGSTGY, CDR2 YDSYTSSV, per germline. The CDR3 region is CATWDGRRNYYKKLF. For the CDR3, the DNA is TGTGCCACCTGGGATGGGCGTCGGAATTATTATAAGAAACTCTTT.

Details on this clone: Other nucleotide sequences in the sample specify the same CDR3. This chain joins TRGV9 and TRGJ1 or TRGJ2. The CDR3 loop spans 12 amino acids. The germline V gene encodes CDR1 GITISATS and CDR2 ISYDGTV (reference sequence). Trimming cost V 1 base and J 7 bases; bases outside gene matches: 4. CDR3 loop: CALWEVGYKKLF. The CDR3 DNA follows: TGTGCCTTGTGGGAGGTTGGATATAAGAAACTCTTT.

The chain carries TRGV5 and TRGJ1 or TRGJ2. The CDR3 runs 14 residues. Germline V gives CDR1 VINAFY, CDR2 YDVSNSKD. V lost 3 bases and J lost 9; bases outside the gene matches: 14. This CDR3 reads CATWDPHHLSKKLF. The CDR3 coding sequence is TGTGCCACCTGGGACCCCCACCATTTGAGTAAGAAACTCTTT.

This clone was seen once. The V and J genes are TRGV4 and TRGJ1 or TRGJ2. Germline V gives CDR1 EGSTGY, CDR2 YDSYTSSV. This CDR3 has 15 residues. V was clipped by 0 bases and J by 9 bases; unmatched bases: 14. The CDR3 sequence is CATWDGRRKRGKKLF. The CDR3 DNA reads TGTGCCACCTGGGATGGGCGTCGTAAGCGTGGTAAGAAACTCTTT.

This clone was counted a few times. Since a far larger clone is one base different, this is likely a read error. V usage is TRGV9 and J usage is TRGJ1 or TRGJ2. CDR1 GITISATS and CDR2 ISYDGTV come from the germline V gene (reference sequence). The CDR3 is made up of 12 amino acids. CDR3 coding DNA: TGTGCCTTGTGGAAGGTGCGTTATAAGAAACTCTTT. Translation gives CALWKVRYKKLF.